These 32 T cell receptor beta chains were sequenced from one sample in a study of T cells in Graves' hyperthyroidism and ophthalmopathy (dated by TCRdb to the late 2010s). Library construction relied on multiplex PCR. The instrument was an Illumina HiSeq 2000. TCR beta CDR3 regions were amplified from RNA transcripts. The first round of RT-PCR for the TCR CDR3 was performed with the HTBI primer set and the Qiagen OneStep RT-PCR kit. TCRdb applied fastp at Q25 and MiXCR to the public reads, then kept only in-frame beta chains. When rows share a CDR3 protein, they turn into one entry using the most common DNA and genes. The sample table contains hundreds of thousands of distinct CDR3 sequences; only one count was recorded for about 45% of them. The ten most abundant clones make up 6.5% to 9% of the sample. Sequencing was done on a sample of peripheral blood or thyroid tissue (not recorded which). Receptors originate from an adult man with Graves' disease, either hyperthyroidism or ophthalmopathy (not recorded which).

In its sample, this clonotype was seen many times. V is TRBV2 and J is TRBJ1-5, with a possible D match to TRBD1 (5 bases). CDR1 and CDR2 (germline): SNHLY, FYNNEI. V was shortened by 1 base and J by 4 bases, with 14 bases between the two germline ends. The CDR3 length is 16 residues. The CDR3 is CASSEGGLRGNQPQHF. The CDR3 DNA sequence: TGTGCCAGCAGTGAAGGAGGTCTGAGGGGAAATCAGCCCCAGCATTTT.

The chain couples TRBV5-1 to TRBJ2-5, with D possibly matching TRBD2 (7 bases). CDR3 length equals 14 residues. CDR1 is SGHRS and CDR2 is YFSETQ in the germline V gene. Trimming cost V 3 bases and J 8 bases, with 17 bases left between them. CDR3 bases: TGCGCCAGCAGCTCCGGGAGAGGGGGGGACACCCAGTACTTC. Translated: CASSSGRGGDTQYF.

This clonotype was recorded at least ten times. CDR3 region: CASSATNTGELFF. CDR3 DNA sequence: TGTGCCAGCAGTGCCACGAACACCGGGGAGCTGTTTTTT. The rearrangement joins TRBV6-1 to TRBJ2-2, with no clear D. From germline, CDR1 is MNHNS and CDR2 SASEGT. CDR3 length: 13 amino acids. The V end lost 4 bases, the J end lost 0 bases, and 3 bases lay between the germline ends.

Worth noting for this clonotype: A junction end diverges from the germline sequence, so it may reflect a read error. This rearrangement joins TRBV7-9 to TRBJ1-1; tentatively, D is TRBD1 (5 bases). CDR3 length: 13 amino acids. From germline, CDR1 is SEHNR and CDR2 FQNEAQ (reference sequence). The CDR3 sequence is CATSFGTGTEAFF. The CDR3 nucleotides are TGTGCCACCAGCTTTGGGACGGGCACTGAAGCTTTCTTT. Together with reference TRBV7-9 and TRBJ1-1, the CDR3 gives the full variable domain: DTGVSQNPRHKITKRGQNVTFRCDPISEHNRLYWYRQTLGQGPEFLTYFQNEAQLEKSRLLSDRFSAERPKGSFSTLEIQRTEQGDSAMYLCATSFGTGTEAFFGQGTRLTVV.

The chain carries TRBV7-9 and TRBJ2-7, with 12 bases lining up with TRBD1. The trim removed 6 bases at V and 7 bases at J, leaving 13 bases unmatched. The CDR3 is 16 residues long. Looked up from germline, CDR1 is SEHNR and CDR2 is FQNEAQ (reference sequence). Here the CDR3 DNA reads TGTGCCAGCAGGTCCAGAACGGGACAGGGGGCGCGGGAGCAGTACTTC. Translated, it gives CASRSRTGQGAREQYF.

With regard to this clonotype: A much larger clone sits a single nucleotide away, making a read error possible. The CDR3 coding sequence is TGTGCCACCAGTGCTATGAGGACTAGCGGCTCCTACGAGCAGTACTTC. Its protein product is CATSAMRTSGSYEQYF. The chain links TRBV15 to TRBJ2-7; 10 nucleotides line up with TRBD2. The trim removed 6 bases at V and 0 bases at J, leaving 8 bases unmatched. Germline CDR1 reads LNHNV; CDR2 reads YYDKDF (reference sequence). The CDR3 runs 16 residues.

This chain connects TRBV7-2 to TRBJ1-5, with D perhaps TRBD1 (6 bases). This CDR3 is 16 amino acids long. V shed 5 bases and J shed 6 bases, with 20 bases lying between them. Germline V gene lookup returns CDR1 SGHTA and CDR2 FQGNSA. In DNA form, the CDR3 reads TGTGCCAGCAGCCAAGAGCAGTCAGGGGTTCCTCAGCCCCAGCATTTT. Translating gives CASSQEQSGVPQPQHF. Together with reference TRBV7-2 and TRBJ1-5, the CDR3 gives the full variable domain: GAGVSQSPSNKVTEKGKDVELRCDPISGHTALYWYRQSLGQGLEFLIYFQGNSAPDKSGLPSDRFSAERTGGSVSTLTIQRTQQEDSAVYLCASSQEQSGVPQPQHFGDGTRLSIL.

This chain uses TRBV2 with TRBJ1-2; 11 bases fit TRBD1. CDR1 SNHLY and CDR2 FYNNEI come from the germline V gene. The V and J ends lost 1 base and 6 bases, in that order; junction bases with no gene match: 7. This CDR3 has 16 residues. The CDR3 region has the DNA TGTGCCAGCAGTGAAGGGACAGGGGGCGCCAAGGATGGCTACACCTTC. Its translation: CASSEGTGGAKDGYTF.

This clonotype was counted ten times or more. The V gene is TRBV29-1, the J gene TRBJ1-1; TRBD1 agrees at 7 bases. The CDR3 sequence is 12 residues long. Germline V gene sequence: CDR1 SQVTM, CDR2 ANQGSEA. V dropped 2 bases and J dropped 3; count of bases not matched to a gene: 0. In DNA, the CDR3 is TGCAGCGTTGAACAGGGGGACACTGAAGCTTTCTTT. Translated: CSVEQGDTEAFF.

This clonotype appeared many times. The V call is TRBV7-3, the J call TRBJ1-1, with TRBD1 matching over 10 bases. V lost 5 bases to trimming and J lost 4 bases; unmatched junction nucleotides: 7. Germline-derived CDR1 and CDR2 are SGHTA and FQGTGA. The length of the CDR3 is 15 residues. CDR3 in DNA: TGTGCCAGCAGCATGACAGGGGGCGCGGGCACTGAAGCTTTCTTT. This encodes CASSMTGGAGTEAFF.

A remark on this clonotype: A much more abundant neighbour one base away suggests this may be a read error. The J gene is TRBJ2-7, the V gene TRBV12-3 or TRBV12-4, with a tentative D call TRBD1 (6 bases). The CDR3 loop spans 15 amino acids. DNA for the CDR3: TGTGCCGGCAGGAGAAAGGACAGTCAAGTGGACGAGCAGTACTTC. The encoded protein is CAGRRKDSQVDEQYF.

This chain connects TRBV7-9 to TRBJ1-1; 9 nucleotides line up with TRBD1. CDR3 size: 15 residues. CDR1 SEHNR and CDR2 FQNEAQ come from the germline V gene (reference sequence). Germline trimming cut 5 bases from V and 3 bases from J; bases unmatched to any gene: 7. The CDR3 loop reads CASSPGQGTHTEAFF. For the CDR3, the DNA is TGTGCCAGCAGCCCCGGACAGGGGACGCACACTGAAGCTTTCTTT.

The rearrangement uses TRBV20-1 and TRBJ2-7; TRBD2 is a possible D gene (6 bases). CDR1 and CDR2 from the germline V gene are DFQATT and SNEGSKA (reference sequence). This CDR3 contains 14 residues. Between the trimmed V and J ends, which lost 0 bases and 4 bases, there was a span of 13 bases. The CDR3 nucleotides are TGCAGTGCTAGAGATAAGGAGGGAGAGTACGAGCAGTACTTC. This encodes CSARDKEGEYEQYF.

This sequence joins TRBV20-1 and TRBJ1-2; TRBD1 might be the D (6 bases). CDR3 length: 14 residues. V gave up 0 bases and J gave up 2 bases, with 10 bases separating them. In germline, CDR1 is DFQATT, CDR2 SNEGSKA (reference sequence). CDR3 sequence (DNA): TGCAGTGCTAGAGAGAGCAGGGGAAACTATGGCTACACCTTC. Its protein product is CSARESRGNYGYTF.

This clonotype showed up many times. The chain joins TRBV7-9 to TRBJ1-2, with D unresolved. Trimming left V 2 bases short and J 7 bases short, with 11 bases between. Germline CDR1 SEHNR, CDR2 FQNEAQ (reference sequence). This CDR3 contains 13 residues. The CDR3 reads CASSLSRPAGYTF. CDR3 coding DNA: TGTGCCAGCAGCTTAAGCAGACCCGCTGGCTACACCTTC.

The rearrangement uses TRBV20-1 and TRBJ2-7, with D perhaps matching TRBD1 or TRBD2 (5 bases each). The CDR3 spans 13 residues. CDR1 DFQATT and CDR2 SNEGSKA come from the germline V gene (reference sequence). V was pared by 1 base and J by 6 bases, with 13 bases between. The CDR3 region has the DNA TGCAGTGCTAGAGCCCCTAGTGGGGGCGAGCAGTACTTC. Translation gives CSARAPSGGEQYF.

This clonotype has just a few counts. This sequence joins TRBV7-2 and TRBJ2-5; 13 nucleotides align to TRBD2. Trimming took 0 bases from V and 2 from J; bases not matched to a gene: 6. The CDR3 covers 18 residues. CDR1 and CDR2 (germline): SGHTA, FQGNSA. The CDR3 spells CASSLATSGGARQETQYF. The CDR3 DNA is TGTGCCAGCAGCTTAGCAACTAGCGGGGGGGCCAGGCAAGAGACCCAGTACTTC.

Only a few counts were recorded for this clonotype. The chain couples TRBV6-5 to TRBJ1-5; possible D gene TRBD1, 6 bases. V was trimmed by 6 bases and J by 2 bases, leaving 11 bases between them. Germline V gene sequence: CDR1 MNHEY, CDR2 SVGAGI. This CDR3 spans 14 amino acids. The CDR3, as DNA: TGTGCCAGCAGGGGGGGGGGCGGCAATCAGCCCCAGCATTTT. Translated, it gives CASRGGGGNQPQHF.

This clonotype was observed a few times. The genes are TRBV10-3 and TRBJ2-7; tentative D call: TRBD1 (7 bases). V lost 10 bases to trimming and J lost 2 bases, with 21 bases between them. Germline V CDR1 and CDR2: ENHRY, SYGVKD. The CDR3 covers 15 residues. CDR3 coding DNA: TGTGCCAGCAGGAGGGACCGACAGGGTACCTACGAGCAGTACTTC. It translates to CASRRDRQGTYEQYF.

In its sample, this clonotype was seen a few times. The gene calls are TRBV7-2 and TRBJ1-2, with D perhaps matching TRBD1 (5 bases). Germline CDR1 and CDR2: SGHTA and FQGNSA. The CDR3 loop spans 14 amino acids. V was clipped by 0 bases and J by 8 bases, with 13 bases between them. Written as DNA, the CDR3 is TGTGCCAGCAGCTTAGCTACCGGGACGATGGGCTACACCTTC. It yields the protein CASSLATGTMGYTF.

This chain uses TRBV29-1 with TRBJ1-6; possibly TRBD1 for D (5 bases). The CDR3 spans 13 residues. Germline values: CDR1 SQVTM, CDR2 ANQGSEA. Trimming stripped 6 bases from V and 7 bases from J, with 13 bases between. The CDR3 DNA follows: TGCAGCGTATACCGGGACGTAAATTCACCCCTCCACTTT. Residues: CSVYRDVNSPLHF.

The chain joins TRBV2 to TRBJ1-6; D is unclear. The CDR3 runs to 15 residues. The germline CDR1 and CDR2 sequences are SNHLY and FYNNEI. V lost 6 bases to trimming and J lost 11 bases, with 20 bases between them. The CDR3 DNA reads as TGTGCCAGCAGCCAAGAAGTGATTTCTTCGGCACCCCTCCACTTT. Its protein product is CASSQEVISSAPLHF.

This chain connects TRBV20-1 to TRBJ1-4, with a possible D match to TRBD1 (6 bases). The CDR3 has 14 amino acids. Germline V gene data show CDR1 as DFQATT and CDR2 as SNEGSKA (reference sequence). V was clipped by 5 bases and J by 2 bases, with 12 bases between them. The CDR3 nucleotides are TGCAGTGCTGAGAGGGGGGGGACTAATGAAAAACTGTTTTTT. Translation: CSAERGGTNEKLFF.

The rearrangement uses TRBV7-6 and TRBJ1-4; D is perhaps TRBD1 (6 bases). Germline CDR1 and CDR2: SGHVS and FNYEAQ. The CDR3 runs 17 residues. Trimming removed 4 bases at V and 7 bases at J, with 22 bases between. The CDR3 sequence is CASSSISPQGSSEKLFF. For the CDR3, the DNA is TGTGCCAGCAGCTCGATTAGCCCACAGGGTTCTTCTGAAAAACTGTTTTTT.

The chain has TRBV12-3 or TRBV12-4 and TRBJ2-6, with D possibly being TRBD1 or TRBD2 (6 bases each). The CDR3 runs to 16 residues. V was cut by 8 bases and J by 2 bases, with 16 bases left in between. The CDR3 reads CASGEWGAAGANVLTF. The CDR3 nucleotides are TGTGCCAGCGGGGAATGGGGGGCTGCTGGGGCCAACGTCCTGACTTTC.

In this sample, this clonotype turned up a few times. This chain connects TRBV19 to TRBJ1-1; 8 bases align to TRBD1. J was trimmed by 4 bases and V by 3 bases; bases with no gene match: 1. The CDR3 is 13 residues long. CDR1 and CDR2 (germline): LNHDA, SQIVND (reference sequence). The CDR3 reads CASSIQGATEAFF. CDR3 nucleotides: TGTGCCAGTAGTATCCAGGGGGCCACTGAAGCTTTCTTT.

This clonotype was detected ten times or more. The gene calls are TRBV9 and TRBJ1-6; D not resolved. Germline values: CDR1 SGDLS, CDR2 YYNGEE. The CDR3 totals 15 residues. V was cut by 4 bases and J by 8 bases, with 16 bases left in between. CDR3 nucleotides: TGTGCCAGCAGCCCCCATGCTGAGGGTCATTCACCCCTCCACTTT. Translation gives CASSPHAEGHSPLHF.

At least ten counts were recorded for this clonotype. The chain uses TRBV7-9 and TRBJ1-1; D is ambiguous. CDR1 SEHNR and CDR2 FQNEAQ come from the germline V gene (reference sequence). The V end was cut by 4 bases, the J end by 5 bases, with 8 bases between. This CDR3 is 12 amino acids long. The CDR3 loop is CASSSLRTEAFF. CDR3 sequence (DNA): TGTGCCAGCAGCTCCCTGAGGACTGAAGCTTTCTTT.

This clonotype was observed a few times. An end of the junction does not agree with germline; a read error may underlie this. This sequence joins TRBV7-3 and TRBJ2-7; 7 bases fit TRBD2. The CDR3 sequence is 16 residues long. Germline CDR1 SGHTA, CDR2 FQGTGA. The CDR3 DNA sequence: TGCGCCAGCAGCCAAGACGGCGGGAGTCTCTACTACGAGCAGTACTTC. This encodes CASSQDGGSLYYEQYF.

The chain combines TRBV29-1 with TRBJ2-5, with TRBD2 as a possible D gene (6 bases). This CDR3 is 13 amino acids long. The germline V gene has CDR1 SQVTM and CDR2 ANQGSEA. With 4 bases removed from V and 5 bases from J, the gap between germline ends came to 14 bases. CDR3 nucleotides: TGCAGCGTTGCTAGCGACACCGGGGAGACCCAGTACTTC. Protein sequence: CSVASDTGETQYF.

This clonotype occurred many times. The V call is TRBV29-1, the J call TRBJ1-3; TRBD1 might be the D (6 bases). Per the germline V gene, CDR1 is SQVTM and CDR2 is ANQGSEA. V lost 6 bases and J 0 bases, leaving 12 bases between the germline ends. The CDR3 consists of 14 residues. The CDR3 DNA reads TGCAGCGTCCACGACAGGTCCTCTGGAAACACCATATATTTT. Translation: CSVHDRSSGNTIYF. Together with reference TRBV29-1 and TRBJ1-3, the CDR3 gives the full variable domain: SAVISQKPSRDICQRGTSLTIQCQVDSQVTMMFWYRQQPGQSLTLIATANQGSEATYESGFVIDKFPISRPNLTFSTLTVSNMSPEDSSIYLCSVHDRSSGNTIYFGEGSWLTVV.

The V and J genes are TRBV24-1 and TRBJ2-7; 7 bases align to TRBD1. The CDR3 is 14 residues long. The V gene end was trimmed by 5 bases and the J gene end by 2 bases; junction bases not matched to a gene: 5. CDR1 KGHDR and CDR2 SFDVKD come from the germline V gene. The CDR3 protein is CATSAGDSPYEQYF. CDR3 bases: TGTGCCACCAGTGCAGGGGACAGTCCCTACGAGCAGTACTTC.